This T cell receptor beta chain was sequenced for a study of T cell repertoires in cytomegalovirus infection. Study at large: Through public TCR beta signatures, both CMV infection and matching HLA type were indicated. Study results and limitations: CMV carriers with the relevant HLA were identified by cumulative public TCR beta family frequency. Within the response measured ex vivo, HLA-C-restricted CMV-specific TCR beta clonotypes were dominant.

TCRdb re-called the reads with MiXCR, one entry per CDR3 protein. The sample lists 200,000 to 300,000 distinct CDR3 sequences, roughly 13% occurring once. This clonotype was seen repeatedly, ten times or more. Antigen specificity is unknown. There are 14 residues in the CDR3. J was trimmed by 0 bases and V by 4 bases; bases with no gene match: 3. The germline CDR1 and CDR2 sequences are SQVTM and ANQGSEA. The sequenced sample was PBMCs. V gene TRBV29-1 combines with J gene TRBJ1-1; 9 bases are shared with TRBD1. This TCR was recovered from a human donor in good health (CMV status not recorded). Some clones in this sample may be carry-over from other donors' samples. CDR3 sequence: CSVGGQGMNTEAFF. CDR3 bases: TGCAGCGTTGGGGGACAGGGAATGAACACTGAAGCTTTCTTT.